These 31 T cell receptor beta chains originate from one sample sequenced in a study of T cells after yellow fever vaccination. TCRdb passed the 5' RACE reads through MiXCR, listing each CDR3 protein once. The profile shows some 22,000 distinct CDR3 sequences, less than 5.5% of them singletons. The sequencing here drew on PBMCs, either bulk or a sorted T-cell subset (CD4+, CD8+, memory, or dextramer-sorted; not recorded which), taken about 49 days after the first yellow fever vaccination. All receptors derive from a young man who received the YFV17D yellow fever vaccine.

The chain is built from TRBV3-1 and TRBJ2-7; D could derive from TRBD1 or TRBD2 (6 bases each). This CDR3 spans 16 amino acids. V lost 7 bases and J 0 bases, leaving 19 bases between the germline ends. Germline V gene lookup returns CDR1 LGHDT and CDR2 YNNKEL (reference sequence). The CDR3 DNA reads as TGTGCCAGCACCAAAGATGAAGGGGGGTGCTCCTACGAGCAGTACGTC. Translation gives CASTKDEGGCSYEQYV.

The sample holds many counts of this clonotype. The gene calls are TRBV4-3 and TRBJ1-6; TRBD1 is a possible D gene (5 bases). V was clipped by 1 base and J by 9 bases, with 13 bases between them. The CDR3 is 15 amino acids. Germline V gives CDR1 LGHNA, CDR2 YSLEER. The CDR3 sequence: CASSQVEGDSSPLHF. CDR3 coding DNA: TGCGCCAGCAGCCAAGTAGAAGGGGATAGTTCACCCCTCCACTTT.

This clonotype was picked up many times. CDR3 residues: CASNAAKGTQYF. The CDR3 DNA follows: TGTGCCAGCAATGCGGCAAAAGGGACCCAGTACTTC. This rearrangement joins TRBV12-3 or TRBV12-4 to TRBJ2-5; D is unclear. Deletions cut 7 bases from V and 7 bases from J, with 13 bases between. The CDR3 runs to 12 residues.

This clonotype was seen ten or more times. CDR3 in amino acids: CASINGQGNSPLHF. CDR3 bases: TGTGCCAGCATCAACGGGCAGGGGAATTCACCCCTCCACTTT. This rearrangement joins TRBV6-5 to TRBJ1-6, with TRBD1 as a possible D gene (6 bases). V was pared by 7 bases and J by 7 bases, with 14 bases between. This CDR3 spans 14 amino acids. Germline values: CDR1 MNHEY, CDR2 SVGAGI.

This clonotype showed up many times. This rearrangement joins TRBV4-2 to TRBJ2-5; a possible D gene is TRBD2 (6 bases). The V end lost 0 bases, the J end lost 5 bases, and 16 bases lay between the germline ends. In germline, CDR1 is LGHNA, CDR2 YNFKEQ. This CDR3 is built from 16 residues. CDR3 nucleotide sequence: TGTGCCAGCAGCCAAGATAGCCGCCCGGGGAGGGAGACCCAGTACTTC. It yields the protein CASSQDSRPGRETQYF.

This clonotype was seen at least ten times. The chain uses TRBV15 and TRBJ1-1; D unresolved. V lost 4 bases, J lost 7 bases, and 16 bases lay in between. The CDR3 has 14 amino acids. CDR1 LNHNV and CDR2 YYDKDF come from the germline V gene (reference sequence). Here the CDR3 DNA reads TGTGCCACCAGCAAATCCGACGGAAGATATGAAGCTTTCTTT. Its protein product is CATSKSDGRYEAFF.

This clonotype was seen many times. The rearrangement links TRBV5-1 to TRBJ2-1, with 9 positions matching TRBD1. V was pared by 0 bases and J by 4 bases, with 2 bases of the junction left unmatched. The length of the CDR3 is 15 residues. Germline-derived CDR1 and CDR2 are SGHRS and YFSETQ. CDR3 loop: CASSLEGTGYNEQFF. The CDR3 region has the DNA TGCGCCAGCAGCTTGGAGGGGACAGGGTACAATGAGCAGTTCTTC. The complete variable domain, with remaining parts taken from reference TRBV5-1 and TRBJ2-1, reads KAGVTQTPRYLIKTRGQQVTLSCSPISGHRSVSWYQQTPGQGLQFLFEYFSETQRNKGNFPGRFSGRQFSNSRSEMNVSTLELGDSALYLCASSLEGTGYNEQFFGPGTRLTVL.

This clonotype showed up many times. CDR3 amino acids: CASSLPGGSYNEQFF. DNA for the CDR3: TGCGCCAGCAGCCTCCCGGGGGGTTCCTACAATGAGCAGTTCTTC. The chain employs TRBV4-1 and TRBJ2-1; TRBD2 matches 7 bases. The V gene end was trimmed by 4 bases and the J gene end by 1 base; junction bases not matched to a gene: 4. The CDR3 sequence is 15 residues long. Germline V gene data show CDR1 as MGHRA and CDR2 as YSYEKL.

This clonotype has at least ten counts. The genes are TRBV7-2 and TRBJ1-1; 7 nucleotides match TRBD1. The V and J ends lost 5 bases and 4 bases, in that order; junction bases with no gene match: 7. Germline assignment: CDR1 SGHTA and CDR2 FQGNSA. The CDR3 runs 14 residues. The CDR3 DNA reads TGTGCCAGCAGCGTAAACAGGGGTTCCACTGAAGCTTTCTTT. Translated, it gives CASSVNRGSTEAFF.

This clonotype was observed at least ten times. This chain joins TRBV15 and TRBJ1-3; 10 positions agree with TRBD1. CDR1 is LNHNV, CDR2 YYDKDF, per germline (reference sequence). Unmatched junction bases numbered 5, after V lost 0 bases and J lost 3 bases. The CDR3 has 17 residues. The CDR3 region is CATSRDQGQGVGNTIYF. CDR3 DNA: TGTGCCACCAGCAGAGATCAAGGACAGGGGGTTGGAAACACCATATATTTT.

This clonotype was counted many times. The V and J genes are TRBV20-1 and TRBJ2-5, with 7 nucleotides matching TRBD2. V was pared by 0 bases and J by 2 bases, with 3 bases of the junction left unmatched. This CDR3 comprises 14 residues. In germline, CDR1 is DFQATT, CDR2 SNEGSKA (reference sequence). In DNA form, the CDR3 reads TGCAGTGCTAGAGATGGGGGGGTACAAGAGACCCAGTACTTC. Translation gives CSARDGGVQETQYF.

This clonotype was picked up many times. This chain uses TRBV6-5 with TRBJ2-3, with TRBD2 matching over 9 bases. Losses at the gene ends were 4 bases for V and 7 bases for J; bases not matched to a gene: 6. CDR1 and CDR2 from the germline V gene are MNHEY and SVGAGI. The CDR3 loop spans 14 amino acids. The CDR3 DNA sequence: TGTGCCAGCAGTTTGCGGGGGGGCCCAAATACGCAGTATTTT. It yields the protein CASSLRGGPNTQYF.

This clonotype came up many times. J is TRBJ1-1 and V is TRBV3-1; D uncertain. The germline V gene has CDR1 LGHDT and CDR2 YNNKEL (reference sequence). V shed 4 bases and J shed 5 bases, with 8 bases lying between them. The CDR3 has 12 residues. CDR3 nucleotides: TGTGCCAGCAGCCTGACGGATACTGAAGCTTTCTTT. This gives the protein CASSLTDTEAFF.

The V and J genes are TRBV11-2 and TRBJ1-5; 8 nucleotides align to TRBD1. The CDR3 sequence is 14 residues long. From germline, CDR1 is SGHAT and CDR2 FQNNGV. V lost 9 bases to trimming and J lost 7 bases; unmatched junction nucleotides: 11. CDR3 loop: CARAQRQGKQPQHF. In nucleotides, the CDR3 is TGTGCCAGGGCCCAGAGACAGGGGAAACAGCCCCAGCATTTT.

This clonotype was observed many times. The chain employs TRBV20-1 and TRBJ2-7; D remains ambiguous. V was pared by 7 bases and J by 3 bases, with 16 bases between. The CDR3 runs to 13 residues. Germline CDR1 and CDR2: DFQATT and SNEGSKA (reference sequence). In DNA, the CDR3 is TGCAGTGACTGTCAAGATCAGGACTACGAGCAGTACGTC. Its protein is CSDCQDQDYEQYV.

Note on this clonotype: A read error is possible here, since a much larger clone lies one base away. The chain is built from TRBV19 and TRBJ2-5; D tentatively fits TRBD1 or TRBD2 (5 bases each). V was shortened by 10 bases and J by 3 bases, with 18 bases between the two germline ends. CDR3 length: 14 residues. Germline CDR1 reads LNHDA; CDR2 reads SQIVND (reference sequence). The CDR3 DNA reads TGTGCCACTACCGCCGGGACCGTAAAAGAGACCCAGTACTTC. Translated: CATTAGTVKETQYF.

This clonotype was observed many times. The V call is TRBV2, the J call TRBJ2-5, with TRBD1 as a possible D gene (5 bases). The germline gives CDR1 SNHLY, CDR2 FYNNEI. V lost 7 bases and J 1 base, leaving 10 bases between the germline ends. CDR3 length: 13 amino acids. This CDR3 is CASTRQTQETQYF. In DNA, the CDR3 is TGTGCCAGCACCAGACAGACCCAAGAGACCCAGTACTTC. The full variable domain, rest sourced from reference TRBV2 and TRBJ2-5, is EPEVTQTPSHQVTQMGQEVILRCVPISNHLYFYWYRQILGQKVEFLVSFYNNEISEKSEIFDDQFSVERPDGSNFTLKIRSTKLEDSAMYFCASTRQTQETQYFGPGTRLLVL.

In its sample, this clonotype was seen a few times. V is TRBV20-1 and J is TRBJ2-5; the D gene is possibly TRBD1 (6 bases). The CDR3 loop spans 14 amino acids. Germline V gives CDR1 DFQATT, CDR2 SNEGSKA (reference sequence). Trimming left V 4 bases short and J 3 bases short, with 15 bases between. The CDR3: CSATTGTSEETQYF. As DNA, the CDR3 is TGCAGTGCTACAACCGGGACATCCGAAGAGACCCAGTACTTC.

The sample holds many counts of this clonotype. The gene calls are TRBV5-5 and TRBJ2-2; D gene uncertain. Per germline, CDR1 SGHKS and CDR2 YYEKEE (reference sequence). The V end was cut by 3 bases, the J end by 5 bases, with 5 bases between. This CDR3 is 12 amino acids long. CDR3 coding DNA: TGTGCCAGCAGCTACTTTACCGGGGAGCTGTTTTTT. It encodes CASSYFTGELFF. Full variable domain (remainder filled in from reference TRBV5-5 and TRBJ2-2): DAGVTQSPTHLIKTRGQQVTLRCSPISGHKSVSWYQQVLGQGPQFIFQYYEKEERGRGNFPDRFSARQFPNYSSELNVNALLLGDSALYLCASSYFTGELFFGEGSRLTVL.

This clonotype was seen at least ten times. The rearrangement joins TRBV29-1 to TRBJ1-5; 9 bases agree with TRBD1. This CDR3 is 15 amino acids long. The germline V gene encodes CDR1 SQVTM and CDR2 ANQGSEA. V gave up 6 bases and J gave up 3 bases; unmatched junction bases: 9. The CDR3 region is CSVMTGGTSNQPQHF. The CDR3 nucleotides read TGCAGCGTAATGACAGGGGGGACGTCCAATCAGCCCCAGCATTTT.

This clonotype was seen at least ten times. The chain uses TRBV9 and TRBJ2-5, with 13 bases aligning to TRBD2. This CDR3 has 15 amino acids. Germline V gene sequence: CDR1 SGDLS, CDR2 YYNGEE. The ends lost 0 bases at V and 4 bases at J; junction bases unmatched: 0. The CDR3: CASSVGTSGGETQYF. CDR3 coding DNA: TGTGCCAGCAGCGTAGGGACTAGCGGGGGAGAGACCCAGTACTTC.

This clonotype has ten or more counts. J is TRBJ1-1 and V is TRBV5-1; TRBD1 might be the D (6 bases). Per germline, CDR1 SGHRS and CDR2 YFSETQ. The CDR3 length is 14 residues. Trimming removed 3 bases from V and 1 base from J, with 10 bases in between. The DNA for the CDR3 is TGCGCCAGCAGCTCCGGACAGCCGAACACTGAAGCTTTCTTT. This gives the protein CASSSGQPNTEAFF.

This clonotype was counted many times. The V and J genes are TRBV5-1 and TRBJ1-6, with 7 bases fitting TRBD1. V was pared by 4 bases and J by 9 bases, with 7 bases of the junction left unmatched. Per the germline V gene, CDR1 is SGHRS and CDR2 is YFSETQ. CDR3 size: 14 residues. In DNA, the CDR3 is TGCGCCAGCAGCCCGGACAGGATAACTTCACCCCTCCACTTT. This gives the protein CASSPDRITSPLHF.

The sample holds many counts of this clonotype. The CDR3 here is CASSVDSGGTYEQYF. CDR3 DNA sequence: TGTGCCAGCAGCGTAGATAGCGGGGGGACCTACGAGCAGTACTTC. The J gene is TRBJ2-7, the V gene TRBV9, with TRBD2 matching 10 bases. This CDR3 contains 15 residues. Unmatched junction bases numbered 2, after V lost 0 bases and J lost 2 bases. Germline CDR1 reads SGDLS; CDR2 reads YYNGEE.

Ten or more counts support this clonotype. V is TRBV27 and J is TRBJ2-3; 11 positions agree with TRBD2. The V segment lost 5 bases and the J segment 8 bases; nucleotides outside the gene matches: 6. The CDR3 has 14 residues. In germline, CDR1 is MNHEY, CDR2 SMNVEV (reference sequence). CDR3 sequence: CASSPLAGGRTQYF. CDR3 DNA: TGTGCCAGCAGTCCCTTAGCGGGGGGGCGTACGCAGTATTTT.

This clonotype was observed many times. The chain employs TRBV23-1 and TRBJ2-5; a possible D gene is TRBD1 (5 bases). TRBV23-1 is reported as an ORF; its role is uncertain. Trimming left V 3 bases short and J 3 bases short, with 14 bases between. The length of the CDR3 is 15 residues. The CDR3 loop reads CASSQAGLTKETQYF. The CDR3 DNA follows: TGCGCCAGCAGTCAGGCAGGGCTTACTAAAGAGACCCAGTACTTC.

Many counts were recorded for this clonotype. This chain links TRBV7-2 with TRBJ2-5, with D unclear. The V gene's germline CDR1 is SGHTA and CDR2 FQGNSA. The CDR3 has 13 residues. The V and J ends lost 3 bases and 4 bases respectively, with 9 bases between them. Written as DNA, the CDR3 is TGTGCCAGCAGCTTTGGGGTGGGAGAGACCCAGTACTTC. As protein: CASSFGVGETQYF.

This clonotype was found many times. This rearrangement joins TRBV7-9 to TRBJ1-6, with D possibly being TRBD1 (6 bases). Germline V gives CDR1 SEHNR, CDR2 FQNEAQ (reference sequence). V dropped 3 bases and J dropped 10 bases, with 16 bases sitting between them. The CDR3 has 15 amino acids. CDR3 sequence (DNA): TGTGCCAGCAGCTTGGCAGGGGCGCGGAGCTCACCCCTCCACTTT. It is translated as CASSLAGARSSPLHF.

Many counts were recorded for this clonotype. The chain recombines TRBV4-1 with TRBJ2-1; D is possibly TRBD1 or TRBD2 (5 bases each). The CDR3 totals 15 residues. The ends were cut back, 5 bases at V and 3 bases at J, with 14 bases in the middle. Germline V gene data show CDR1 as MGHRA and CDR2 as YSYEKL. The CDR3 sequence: CASSGGPRGYNEQFF. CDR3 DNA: TGCGCCAGCAGCGGGGGACCAAGGGGCTACAATGAGCAGTTCTTC.

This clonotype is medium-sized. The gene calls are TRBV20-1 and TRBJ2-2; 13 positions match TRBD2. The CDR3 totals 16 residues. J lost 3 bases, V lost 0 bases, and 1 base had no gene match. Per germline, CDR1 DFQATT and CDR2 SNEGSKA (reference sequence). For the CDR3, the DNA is TGCAGTGCTAGAGATGGACTAGCGGGGGACACCGGGGAGCTGTTTTTT. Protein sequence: CSARDGLAGDTGELFF.

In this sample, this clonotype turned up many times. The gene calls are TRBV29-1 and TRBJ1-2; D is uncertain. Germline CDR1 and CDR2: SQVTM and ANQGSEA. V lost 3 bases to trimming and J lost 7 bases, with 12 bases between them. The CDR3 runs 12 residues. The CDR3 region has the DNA TGCAGCGTTGACGACGGAATGGGTGGCTACACCTTC. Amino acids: CSVDDGMGGYTF.